This T cell receptor beta chain was obtained from a study of shared clonotypes between healthy human individuals. Assay: immunoSEQ multiplex PCR; the TCRdb copy retains only in-frame clones and omits some. The table includes around 1,000,000 clones, approximately 75% detected once. The CDR3 sequence is 11 residues long. The V gene's germline CDR1 is DFQATT and CDR2 SNEGSKA (reference sequence). V was cut by 7 bases and J by 0 bases, with 7 bases left in between. The chain combines TRBV20-1 with TRBJ2-7; no clear D. This TCR was sampled from a man in his late teens or twenties in good health. Some clones in this sample may be carry-over from other donors' samples. Specimen: memory CD4+ T cells from PBMCs. The sample's subset: CD45RA-negative fraction. Here the CDR3 reads CSGVFSYEQYF. CDR3 nucleotide sequence: TGCAGTGGAGTCTTCTCCTACGAGCAGTACTTC.